Included here is one T cell receptor beta chain sequence, with context. In the study's own analysis: Amplification of reference gene primers provided the estimated nucleated cell counts. This table comes from immunoSEQ multiplex PCR, and its TCRdb copy is limited to in-frame clones, with some not included. The DNA gave D and trimming, while V, J and clone size come from that table. The sample lists about 95,000 clones; approximately 81% were seen once. The data were obtained in a study of blood T cell repertoires in COVID-19. Overall study context: Samples taken during acute and convalescent COVID-19 were collected in the United States, Italy and Spain. T cells, B-cell-depleted T cells, or PBMCs provided the cDNA or gDNA that served as material.

The V gene lost 4 bases and the J gene lost 8 bases, with 8 bases spanning the gap. The CDR3 runs 11 residues. This TCR came from a man older than 75 with active or convalescent COVID-19. Sequenced sample: peripheral blood. V usage is TRBV12-3 or TRBV12-4 and J usage is TRBJ1-2; D remains unclear. The CDR3: CASSSPVGYTF. As DNA, the CDR3 is TGTGCCAGCAGTTCTCCAGTGGGCTACACCTTC.